This TCR beta chain was recovered during a study of Ad26.COV2.S vaccination and SARS-CoV-2 variants. Sequenced by immunoSEQ multiplex PCR; TCRdb stores in-frame clones only, minus some. The table has some 340,000 clones, 85% seen once. Per the germline V gene, CDR1 is LGHNA and CDR2 is YNFKEQ. The CDR3 consists of 14 residues. Trimming took 2 bases from V and 0 from J, leaving 5 bases between them. Documented treatment: some 19 received Ad26.COV2.S at low or high dose, single or two shots; 5 received placebo; per-sample allocation not given. The samples were gathered on day 63 after the first injection of vaccine or placebo.

The specimen comprised peripheral blood, sampled in a trial of Ad26.COV2.S vaccine versus placebo. This chain uses TRBV4-2 with TRBJ1-3, with D perhaps matching TRBD1 (5 bases). The sequence was collected from a person between 18 and 65 years old who received the Ad26.COV2.S COVID-19 vaccine or a placebo. CDR3 nucleotides: TGTGCCAGCAGCCAACAGGGCTCTGGAAACACCATATATTTT. Translation: CASSQQGSGNTIYF.